This TCR beta chain stems from a study of blood T cells in healthy people across ages. Points from the study as a whole: CMV status of donors was not determined, possibly confounding expanded clonotype changes.

V was pared by 4 bases and J by 4 bases, with 4 bases of the junction left unmatched. Germline loops: CDR1 DFQATT, CDR2 SNEGSKA (reference sequence). The CDR3 is 13 amino acids. A second PCR of about 6 to 12 cycles used a sample-barcoded 5' primer and a J-beta primer mix. Each cDNA molecule was tagged by a template-switch adaptor with 12 random nucleotides. A single record per CDR3 protein comes from TCRdb applying MiXCR to the 5' RACE reads. In the table there are 1.5 million or so distinct CDR3 sequences, about 42% of which are singletons. Turning to this clonotype: Its antigen is currently unknown.

The chain links TRBV20-1 to TRBJ2-1; the match to TRBD1 covers 7 bases. The clonotype originates from a young woman in good health. Sample: blood. CDR3 in DNA: TGCAGTGCTACGGACAGGCGATACAATGAGCAGTTCTTC. Translated, it gives CSATDRRYNEQFF.